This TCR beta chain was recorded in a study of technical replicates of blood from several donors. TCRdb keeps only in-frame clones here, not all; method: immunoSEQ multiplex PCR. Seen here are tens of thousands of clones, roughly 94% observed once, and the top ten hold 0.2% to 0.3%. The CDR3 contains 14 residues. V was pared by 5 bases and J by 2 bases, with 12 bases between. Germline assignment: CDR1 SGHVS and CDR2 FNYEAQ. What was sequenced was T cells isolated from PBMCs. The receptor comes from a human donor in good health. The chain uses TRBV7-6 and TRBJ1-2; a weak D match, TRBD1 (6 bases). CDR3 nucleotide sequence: TGTGCCAGCAGCAGGACAGTCTCGAACTATGGCTACACCTTC. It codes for CASSRTVSNYGYTF. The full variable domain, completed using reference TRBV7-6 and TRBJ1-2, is GAGVSQSPRYKVTKRGQDVALRCDPISGHVSLYWYRQALGQGPEFLTYFNYEAQQDKSGLPNDRFSAERPEGSISTLTIQRTEQRDSAMYRCASSRTVSNYGYTFGSGTRLTVV.